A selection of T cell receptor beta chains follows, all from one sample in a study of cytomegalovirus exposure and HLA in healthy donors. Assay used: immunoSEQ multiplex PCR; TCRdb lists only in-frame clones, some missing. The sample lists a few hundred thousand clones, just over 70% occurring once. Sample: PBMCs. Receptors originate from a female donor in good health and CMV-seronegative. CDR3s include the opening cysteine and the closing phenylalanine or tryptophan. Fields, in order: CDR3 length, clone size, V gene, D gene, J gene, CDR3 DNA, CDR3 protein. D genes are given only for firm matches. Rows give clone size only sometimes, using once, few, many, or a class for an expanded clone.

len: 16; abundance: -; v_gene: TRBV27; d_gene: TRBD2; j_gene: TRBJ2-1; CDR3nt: TGTGCCAGCAGTTTTAGGTCTAGCGGGAGACGGGATGAGCAGTTCTTC; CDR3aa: CASSFRSSGRRDEQFF
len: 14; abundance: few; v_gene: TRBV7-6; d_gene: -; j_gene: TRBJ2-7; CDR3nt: TGTGCCAGCAGCTTAAACAGGTTTGGTTACGAGCAGTACTTC; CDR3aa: CASSLNRFGYEQYF
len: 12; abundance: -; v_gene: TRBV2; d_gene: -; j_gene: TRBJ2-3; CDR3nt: TGTGCCAGCAGTGAAACATACGATACGCAGTATTTT; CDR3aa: CASSETYDTQYF
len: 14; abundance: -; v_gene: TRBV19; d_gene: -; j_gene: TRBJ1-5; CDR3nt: TGTGCCAGTAGTATCCCAGGGACAAATCAGCCCCAGCATTTT; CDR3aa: CASSIPGTNQPQHF
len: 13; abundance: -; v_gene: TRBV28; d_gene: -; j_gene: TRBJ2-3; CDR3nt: TGTGCCATCACCTTTCGACTAGGGGATACGCAGTATTTT; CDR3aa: CAITFRLGDTQYF
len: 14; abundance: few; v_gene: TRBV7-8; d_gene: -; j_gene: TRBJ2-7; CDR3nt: TGTGCCAGCAGTGATATAGCGCGCTCCTACGAGCAGTACTTC; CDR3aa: CASSDIARSYEQYF
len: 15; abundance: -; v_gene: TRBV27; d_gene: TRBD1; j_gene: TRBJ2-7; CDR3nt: TGTGCCAGCAGCAACTCCGGGACAGGCTTTTACGAGCAGTACTTC; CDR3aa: CASSNSGTGFYEQYF
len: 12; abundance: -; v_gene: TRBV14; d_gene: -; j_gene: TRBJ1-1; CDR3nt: TGTGCCAGCAGCCATCGGACATCTGAAGCTTTCTTT; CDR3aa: CASSHRTSEAFF
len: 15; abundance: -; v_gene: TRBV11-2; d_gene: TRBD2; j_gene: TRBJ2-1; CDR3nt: TGTGCCAGCAGCACCGGGACTAGCGGGTTAAATGAGCAGTTCTTC; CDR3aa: CASSTGTSGLNEQFF
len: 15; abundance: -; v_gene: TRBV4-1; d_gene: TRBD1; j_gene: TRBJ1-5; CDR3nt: TGCGCCAGCAGCCAAGTGACAGGGAACGGTCAGCCCCAGCATTTT; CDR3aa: CASSQVTGNGQPQHF
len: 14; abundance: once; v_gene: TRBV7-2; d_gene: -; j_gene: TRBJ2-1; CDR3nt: TGTGCCAGCAGCCCCGACAGCTCCTACAATGAGCAGTTCTTC; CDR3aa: CASSPDSSYNEQFF
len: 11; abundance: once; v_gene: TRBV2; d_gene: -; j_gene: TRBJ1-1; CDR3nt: TGTGCCAGCAGTCCCAGGGTTGAGGCTTTCTTT; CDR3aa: CASSPRVEAFF
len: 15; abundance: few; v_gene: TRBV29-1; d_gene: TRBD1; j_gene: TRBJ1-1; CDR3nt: TGCAGCGTTCCGGGACAGGGGGTGGGGGGCACTGAAGCTTTCTTT; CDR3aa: CSVPGQGVGGTEAFF
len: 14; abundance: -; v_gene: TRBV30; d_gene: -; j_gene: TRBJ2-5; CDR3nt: TGTGCCTGGAGTCTTTCAGTCCGGTCGGGGACCCAGTACTTC; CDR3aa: CAWSLSVRSGTQYF
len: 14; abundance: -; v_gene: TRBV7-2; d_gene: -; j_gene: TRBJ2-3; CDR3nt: TGTGCCAGCAGCTTTTCTACAGTGGCAGATACGCAGTATTTT; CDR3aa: CASSFSTVADTQYF
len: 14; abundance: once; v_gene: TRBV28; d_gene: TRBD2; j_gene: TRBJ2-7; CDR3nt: TGTGCCAGCAGTTGGGGGAGCGGGAGGGACGAGCAGTACTTC; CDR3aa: CASSWGSGRDEQYF
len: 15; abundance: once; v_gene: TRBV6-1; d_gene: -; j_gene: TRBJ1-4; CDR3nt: TGTGCCAGCAGGGACGAACAACCCCCGCAGGGAAAACTGTTTTTT; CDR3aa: CASRDEQPPQGKLFF
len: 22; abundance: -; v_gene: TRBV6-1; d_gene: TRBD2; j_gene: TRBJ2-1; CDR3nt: TGTGCCAGCAGTGAAGCGCGGGCACAATGGACTAGGATACTTAGCTCCTACAATGAGCAGTTCTTC; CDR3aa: CASSEARAQWTRILSSYNEQFF
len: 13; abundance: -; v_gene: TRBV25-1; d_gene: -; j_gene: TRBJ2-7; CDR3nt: TGTGCCAGCAGTGAAGGAGCGGGCTACGAGCAGTACTTC; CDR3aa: CASSEGAGYEQYF
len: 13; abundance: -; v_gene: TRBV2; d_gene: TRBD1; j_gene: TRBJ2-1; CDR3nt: TGTGCCAGACAGGGGTCGGGTTACAATGAGCAGTTCTTC; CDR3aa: CARQGSGYNEQFF
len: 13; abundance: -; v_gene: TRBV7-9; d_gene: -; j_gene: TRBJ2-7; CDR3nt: TGTGCCAGCAGCCGCCGGGACACCTACGAGCAGTACTTC; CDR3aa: CASSRRDTYEQYF
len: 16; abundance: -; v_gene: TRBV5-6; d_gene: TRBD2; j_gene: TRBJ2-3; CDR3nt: TGTGCCAGCAGCTTGTTTCGCGGGAGTTCGACAGATACGCAGTATTTT; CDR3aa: CASSLFRGSSTDTQYF
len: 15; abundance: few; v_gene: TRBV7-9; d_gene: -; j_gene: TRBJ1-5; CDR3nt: TGTGCCAGCAGCTTTGATGGGGGGGACCATCAGCCCCAGCATTTT; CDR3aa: CASSFDGGDHQPQHF
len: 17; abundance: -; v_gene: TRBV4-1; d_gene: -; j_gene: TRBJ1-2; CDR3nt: TGCGCCAGCAGCCCTTCTGTCACAGGCCCCCGAAACTATGGCTACACCTTC; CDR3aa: CASSPSVTGPRNYGYTF
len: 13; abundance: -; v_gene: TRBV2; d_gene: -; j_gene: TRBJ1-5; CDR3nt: TGTGCCAGCACAGGGTATGACAATCAGCCCCAGCATTTT; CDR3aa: CASTGYDNQPQHF
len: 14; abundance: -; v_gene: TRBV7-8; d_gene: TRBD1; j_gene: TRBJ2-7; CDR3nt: TGTGCCAGCAGCCCCGGACAGGGGGCCTACGAGCAGTACTTC; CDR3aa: CASSPGQGAYEQYF
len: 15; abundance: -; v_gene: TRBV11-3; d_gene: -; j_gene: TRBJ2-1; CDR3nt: TGTGCCAGCAGCCCGCGGCTGTCCTCCTACAATGAGCAGTTCTTC; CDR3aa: CASSPRLSSYNEQFF
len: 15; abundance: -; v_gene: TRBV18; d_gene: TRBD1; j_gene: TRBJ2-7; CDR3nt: TGTGCCAGCTCACCAAGGGGACAGGGTACCCACGAGCAGTACTTC; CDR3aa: CASSPRGQGTHEQYF
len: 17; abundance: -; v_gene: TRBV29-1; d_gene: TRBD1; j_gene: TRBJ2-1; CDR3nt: TGCAGCGTTGAAGGTGGTTTGGAGGACAGGGTCTTCGGTGAGCAGTTCTTC; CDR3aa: CSVEGGLEDRVFGEQFF
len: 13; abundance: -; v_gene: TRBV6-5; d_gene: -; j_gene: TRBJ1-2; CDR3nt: TGTGCCAGCAGTCGCACAGATCGCTATGGCTACACCTTC; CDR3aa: CASSRTDRYGYTF
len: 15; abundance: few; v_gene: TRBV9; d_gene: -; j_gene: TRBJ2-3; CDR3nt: TGTGCCAGCAGCCTCCGGTATTCTAGCACAGATACGCAGTATTTT; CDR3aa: CASSLRYSSTDTQYF
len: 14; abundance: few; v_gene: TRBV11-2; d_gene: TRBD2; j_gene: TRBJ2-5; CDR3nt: TGTGCCAGCAGCCCCCTAGCGGGAGAAGAGACCCAGTACTTC; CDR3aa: CASSPLAGEETQYF
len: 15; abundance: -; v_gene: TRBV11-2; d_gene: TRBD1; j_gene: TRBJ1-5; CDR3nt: TGTGCCAGCAGCTTAGAAGGGGGCGCGGGGCAGCCCCAGCATTTT; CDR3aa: CASSLEGGAGQPQHF
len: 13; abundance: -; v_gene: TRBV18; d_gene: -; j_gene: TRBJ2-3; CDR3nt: TGTGCCAGCTCAGGAGATAGCACAGATACGCAGTATTTT; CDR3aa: CASSGDSTDTQYF
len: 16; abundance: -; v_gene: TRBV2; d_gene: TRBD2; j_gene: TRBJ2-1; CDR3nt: TGTGCCAGCACCACAGGACTAGCGGGAGGGTTCGGTGAGCAGTTCTTC; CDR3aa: CASTTGLAGGFGEQFF
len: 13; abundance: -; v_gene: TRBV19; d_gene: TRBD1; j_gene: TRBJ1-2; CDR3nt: TGTGCCAGTACGGGACAGGTACTTTATGGCTACACCTTC; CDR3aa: CASTGQVLYGYTF
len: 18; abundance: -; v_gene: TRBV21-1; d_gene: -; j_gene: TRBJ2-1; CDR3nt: TGTGCCAGCAGCGCTACTAGCAGAAGTAAGAGCTCCTACAATGAGCAGTTCTTC; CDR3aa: CASSATSRSKSSYNEQFF
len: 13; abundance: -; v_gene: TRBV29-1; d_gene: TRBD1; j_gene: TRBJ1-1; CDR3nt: TGCAGCGTTGATCGACAGGGATGGACTGAAGCTTTCTTT; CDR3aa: CSVDRQGWTEAFF
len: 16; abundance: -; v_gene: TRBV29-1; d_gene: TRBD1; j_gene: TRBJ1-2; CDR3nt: TGCAGCGGAGAAGGGCCAGGGGGCCTAGCTAACTATGGCTACACCTTC; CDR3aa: CSGEGPGGLANYGYTF
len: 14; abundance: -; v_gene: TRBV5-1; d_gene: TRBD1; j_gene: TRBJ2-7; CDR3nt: TGCGCCAGCAGCGTCGGGACAGGGGATTACGAGCAGTACTTC; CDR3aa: CASSVGTGDYEQYF
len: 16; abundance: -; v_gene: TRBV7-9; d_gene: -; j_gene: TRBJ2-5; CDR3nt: TGTTCCAGCAGCTCCCGGGACTTGCTCAACCAAGAGACCCAGTACTTC; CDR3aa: CSSSSRDLLNQETQYF
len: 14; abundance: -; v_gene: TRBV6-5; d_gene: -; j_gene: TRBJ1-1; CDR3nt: TGTGCCAGCACTAAAAACAGGGCGCTCACTGAAGCTTTCTTT; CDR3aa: CASTKNRALTEAFF
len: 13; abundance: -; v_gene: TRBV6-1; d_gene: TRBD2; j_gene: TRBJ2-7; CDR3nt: TGTGCCAGCAGGCTAGCGGGATACTACGAGCAGTACTTC; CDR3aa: CASRLAGYYEQYF
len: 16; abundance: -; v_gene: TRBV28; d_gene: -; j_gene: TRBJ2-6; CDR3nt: TGTGCCAGCAGCCCGGGGACTTTCTCTGGGGCCAACGTCCTGACTTTC; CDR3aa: CASSPGTFSGANVLTF
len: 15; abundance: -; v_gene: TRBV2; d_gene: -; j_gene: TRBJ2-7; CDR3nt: TGTGCCAGCAGTGAATCGGGACGGGGGAGCTACGAGCAGTACTTC; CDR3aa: CASSESGRGSYEQYF
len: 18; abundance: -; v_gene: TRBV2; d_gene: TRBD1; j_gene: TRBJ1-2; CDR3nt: TGTGCCAGCAGTGGGGCAAGGGACAGTCGACAGGGATACTATGGCTACACCTTC; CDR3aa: CASSGARDSRQGYYGYTF
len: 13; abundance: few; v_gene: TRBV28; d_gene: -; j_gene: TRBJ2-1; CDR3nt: TGTGCCGAGGGATCAGGGGACTACAATGAGCAGTTCTTC; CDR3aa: CAEGSGDYNEQFF
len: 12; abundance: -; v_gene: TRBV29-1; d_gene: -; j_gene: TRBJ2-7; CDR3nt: TGCAGCACATACTCGGGTACCTACGAGCAGTACTTC; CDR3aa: CSTYSGTYEQYF
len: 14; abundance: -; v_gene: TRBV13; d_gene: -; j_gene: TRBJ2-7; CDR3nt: TGTGCCAGCAGCAGTAACAAGGGGGTTGGGGAGCAGTACTTC; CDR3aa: CASSSNKGVGEQYF
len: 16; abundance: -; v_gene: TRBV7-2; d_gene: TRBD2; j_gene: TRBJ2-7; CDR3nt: TGTGCCAGCAGCTTAACGGGTAGCGGGAGTAGATACGAGCAGTACTTC; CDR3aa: CASSLTGSGSRYEQYF
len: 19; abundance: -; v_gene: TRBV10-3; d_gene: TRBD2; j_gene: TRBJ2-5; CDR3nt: TGTGCCATCAGTGACCCGAAGGGACTAGCGGGAGGGCGGCAAGAGACCCAGTACTTC; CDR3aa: CAISDPKGLAGGRQETQYF
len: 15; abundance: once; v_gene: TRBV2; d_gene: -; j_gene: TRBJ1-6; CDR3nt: TGTGCCAGCAGTGTAGATGTCCAGGGTGGTTCACCCCTCCACTTT; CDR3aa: CASSVDVQGGSPLHF
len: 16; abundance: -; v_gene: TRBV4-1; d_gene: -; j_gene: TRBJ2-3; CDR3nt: TGCGCCAGCAGTCCCGCGGGGGCTCTAGTCACAGATACGCAGTATTTT; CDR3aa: CASSPAGALVTDTQYF